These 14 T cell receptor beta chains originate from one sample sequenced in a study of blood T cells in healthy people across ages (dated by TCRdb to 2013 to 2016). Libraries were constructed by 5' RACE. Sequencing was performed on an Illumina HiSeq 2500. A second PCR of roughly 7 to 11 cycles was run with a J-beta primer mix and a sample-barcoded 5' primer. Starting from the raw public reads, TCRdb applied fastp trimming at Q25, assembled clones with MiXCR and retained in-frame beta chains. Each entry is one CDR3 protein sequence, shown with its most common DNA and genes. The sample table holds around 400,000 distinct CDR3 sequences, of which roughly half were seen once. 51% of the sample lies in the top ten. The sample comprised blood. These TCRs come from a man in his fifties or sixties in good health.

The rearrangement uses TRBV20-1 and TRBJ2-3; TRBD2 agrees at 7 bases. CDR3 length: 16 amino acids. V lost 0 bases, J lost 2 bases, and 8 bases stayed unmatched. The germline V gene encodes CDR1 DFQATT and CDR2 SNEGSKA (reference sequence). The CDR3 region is CSARDPWREHTDTQYF. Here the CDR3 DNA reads TGCAGTGCTAGAGATCCGTGGCGGGAGCACACAGATACGCAGTATTTT.

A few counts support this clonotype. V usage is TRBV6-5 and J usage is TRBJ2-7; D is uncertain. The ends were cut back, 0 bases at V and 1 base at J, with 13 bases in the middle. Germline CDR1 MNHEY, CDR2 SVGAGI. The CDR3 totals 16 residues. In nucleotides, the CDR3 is TGTGCCAGCAGTTACTCGTGGTCTTTCGGGTCCTACGAGCAGTACTTC. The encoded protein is CASSYSWSFGSYEQYF.

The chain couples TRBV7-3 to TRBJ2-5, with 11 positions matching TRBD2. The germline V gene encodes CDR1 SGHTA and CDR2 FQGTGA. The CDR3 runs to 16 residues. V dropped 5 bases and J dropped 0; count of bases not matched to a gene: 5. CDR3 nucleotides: TGTGCCAGCAGCCTAGCGGGGGGCTTGTACCAAGAGACCCAGTACTTC. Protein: CASSLAGGLYQETQYF.

CDR3 sequence reads: CSARIPRTISSLYNEQFF. Here the CDR3 DNA reads TGCAGTGCCCGGATCCCTAGGACTATCTCCTCCCTCTACAATGAGCAGTTCTTC. The chain has TRBV20-1 and TRBJ2-1, with TRBD2 as a possible D gene (6 bases). The CDR3 runs to 18 residues. V lost 6 bases to trimming and J lost 3 bases, with 27 bases between them. Germline V gene data show CDR1 as DFQATT and CDR2 as SNEGSKA (reference sequence).

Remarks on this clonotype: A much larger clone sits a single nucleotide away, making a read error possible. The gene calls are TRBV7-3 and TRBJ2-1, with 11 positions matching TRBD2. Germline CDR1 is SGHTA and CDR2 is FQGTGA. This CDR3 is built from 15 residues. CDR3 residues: CASSYTSGSYNERFF. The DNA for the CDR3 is TGTGCCAGCAGCTATACTAGCGGGAGCTACAATGAGCGGTTCTTC.

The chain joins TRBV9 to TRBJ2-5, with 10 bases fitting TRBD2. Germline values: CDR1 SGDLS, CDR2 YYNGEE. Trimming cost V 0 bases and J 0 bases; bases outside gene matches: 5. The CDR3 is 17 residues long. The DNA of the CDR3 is TGTGCCAGCAGCGTAGCCCCGCTAGCGGGAGACCAAGAGACCCAGTACTTC. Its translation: CASSVAPLAGDQETQYF.

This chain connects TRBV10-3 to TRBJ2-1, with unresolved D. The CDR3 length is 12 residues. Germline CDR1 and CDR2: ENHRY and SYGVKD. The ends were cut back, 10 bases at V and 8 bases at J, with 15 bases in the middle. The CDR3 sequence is CATSPAGDEQFF. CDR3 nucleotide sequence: TGTGCCACCTCCCCGGCAGGCGATGAGCAGTTCTTC.

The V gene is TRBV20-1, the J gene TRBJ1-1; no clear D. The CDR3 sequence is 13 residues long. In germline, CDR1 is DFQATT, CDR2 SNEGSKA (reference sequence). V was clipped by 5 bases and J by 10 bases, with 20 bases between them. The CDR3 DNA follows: TGCAGTGCTCCACAAGCGGAAAAGGAGCGAGCTTTCTTT. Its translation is CSAPQAEKERAFF.

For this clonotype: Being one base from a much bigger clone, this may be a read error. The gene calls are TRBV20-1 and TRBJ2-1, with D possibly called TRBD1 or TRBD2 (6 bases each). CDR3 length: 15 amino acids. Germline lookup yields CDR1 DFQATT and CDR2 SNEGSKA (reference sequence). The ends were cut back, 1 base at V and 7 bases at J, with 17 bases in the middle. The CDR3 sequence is CSARGLERRGNEQFF. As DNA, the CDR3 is TGCAGTGCTAGAGGACTGGAGCGGAGGGGGAATGAGCAGTTCTTC.

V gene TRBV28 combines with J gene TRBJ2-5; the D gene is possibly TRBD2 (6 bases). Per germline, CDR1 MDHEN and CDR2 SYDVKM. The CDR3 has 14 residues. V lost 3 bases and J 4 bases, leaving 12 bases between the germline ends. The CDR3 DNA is TGTGCCAGCAGTTTGGGAGGCAGACTAGAGACCCAGTACTTC. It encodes CASSLGGRLETQYF.

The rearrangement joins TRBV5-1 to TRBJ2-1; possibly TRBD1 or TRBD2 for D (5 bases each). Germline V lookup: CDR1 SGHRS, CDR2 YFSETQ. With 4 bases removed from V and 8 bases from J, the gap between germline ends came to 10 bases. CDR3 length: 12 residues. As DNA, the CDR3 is TGCGCCAGCAGCCAGGGACCCGATGAGCAGTTCTTC. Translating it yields CASSQGPDEQFF.

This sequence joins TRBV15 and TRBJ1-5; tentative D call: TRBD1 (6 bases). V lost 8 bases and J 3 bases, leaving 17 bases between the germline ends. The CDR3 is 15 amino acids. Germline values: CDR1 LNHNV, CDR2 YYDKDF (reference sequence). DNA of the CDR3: TGTGCCACCCGTCGAGGACAGCCTAACAATCAGCCCCAGCATTTT. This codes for CATRRGQPNNQPQHF.

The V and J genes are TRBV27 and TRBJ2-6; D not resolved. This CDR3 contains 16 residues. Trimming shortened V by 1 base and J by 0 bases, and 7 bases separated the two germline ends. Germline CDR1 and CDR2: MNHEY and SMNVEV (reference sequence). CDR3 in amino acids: CASSLFTGSGANVLTF. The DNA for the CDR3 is TGTGCCAGCAGTTTATTTACGGGCTCTGGGGCCAACGTCCTGACTTTC.

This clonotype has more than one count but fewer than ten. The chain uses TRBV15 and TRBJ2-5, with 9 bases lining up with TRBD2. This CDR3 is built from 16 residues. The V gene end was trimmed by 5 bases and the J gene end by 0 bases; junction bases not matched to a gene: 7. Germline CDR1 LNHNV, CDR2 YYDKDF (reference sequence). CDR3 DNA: TGTGCCACCAGCCCCGGGACTAGCAGCCACCAAGAGACCCAGTACTTC. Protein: CATSPGTSSHQETQYF.